This paragraph reports one T cell receptor beta chain. This sample was included in a study of blood T cell repertoires in COVID-19. Sequencing used immunoSEQ multiplex PCR; TCRdb keeps in-frame clones, though not all of them. The data show approximately 170,000 clones, with about 85% seen just once and approximately 7% held by the top ten. The material sequenced was peripheral blood. The clonotype comes from a man aged 80 or over with COVID-19, enrolled during active disease.

The CDR3 coding sequence is TGTGCCAGCAGACTAGAAAACACCATATATTTT. Translating gives CASRLENTIYF. The chain couples TRBV28 to TRBJ1-3, with D unclear. The CDR3 loop spans 11 amino acids. CDR1 is MDHEN, CDR2 SYDVKM, per germline. V was trimmed by 6 bases and J by 6 bases, leaving 6 bases between them.